Sequencing of this TCR beta chain was carried out in a study of T cell clusters in autoimmune cytopenias (dated by TCRdb to the late 2010s). Broadly, across the study: A median TRB sequencing depth of roughly 52,000 reads per sample was reached, and a median of around 2,300 distinct TRB clonotypes per sample was obtained. TRB and IGH repertoires from peripheral blood were sequenced in autoimmune cytopenia patients at active disease and during treatment follow-up, with healthy, CLL and autoimmune hepatitis controls included alongside. The goal of the study was to find out whether patients with autoimmune cytopenia have a disease-specific immune repertoire signature that could be used as a blood-based biomarker. Here is what the overall study found, with its caveats: Shifts in the TRB repertoire, including less even repertoires in secondary cytopenia and CLL, were mostly a reflection of lymphoma bias and not of autoimmunity. The cluster-lack signature was not seen for secondary cytopenia versus CLL, apparently masked by the dominant lymphoma-associated repertoire. The T cell clusters were defined in silico only, and their functional role remained to be validated experimentally. A lack of physiological T cell clusters in primary autoimmune cytopenia patients was suggested by GLIPH, as 51 clusters were found to be exclusive to healthy donors versus 15 to 20 exclusive to patients. Approximately 3-fold more exclusive TRB clusters were observed in healthy donors than in active autoimmune hepatitis patients, consistent with an autoimmunity-wide signature.

Taken from the germline V gene, the CDR1 and CDR2 loops are LGHNT and FRNRAP. The CDR3 covers 13 residues, taking in both the cysteine and the phenylalanine. A DNA sequence was not provided. For each sample, TRB amplification used about 250 ng of peripheral blood genomic DNA, equal to approximately 37,500 genome equivalents. TRB rearrangements were amplified by multiplex PCR using a touch-down protocol with TRB-A and TRB-B primer pools mixed in one tube. Illumina adapters and sample indices were attached to the amplicons through two consecutive PCR reactions using Phusion HS II polymerase. The amplicons were gel-purified using the NucleoSpin Gel and PCR Clean-up kit, after which quantification was performed by Qubit and quality was checked on an Agilent 2100 Bioanalyzer. Sequencing of the libraries was done on an Illumina MiSeq with paired-end, single-indexed, 600-cycle runs. For the original study's pipeline: Alignment and assembly of TRB reads were performed with MiXCR version 2.1.12 and the default MiXCR reference library. A clone was defined by each unique CDR3 nucleotide sequence, and the analysis included only productive sequences with two or more reads. To assess repertoire diversity, an R script computed alpha-parameterized diversity profiles (alpha 0 to 5), which included the Shannon (alpha 1) and Simpson (alpha 2) indices. The tcR package was used to compute combinatorial TRB VJ usage, and cohorts were compared on this usage by principal component analysis with ade4. GLIPH was used to cluster TCRbeta CDR3s in pairs of cohorts matched for age and read depth, and a Wilcoxon test was used to compare cluster frequencies. TCRdb reanalyzed the reads, keeping one entry per CDR3 protein sequence and omitting DNA. The V and J calls reflect TCRdb's pipeline rather than the authors' work. This sample's listing comprises roughly 8,400 distinct CDR3 sequences. The top ten clonotypes cover around 23% of the sample.

Concerning this clonotype: This clone's antigen is unknown.

What was sequenced was peripheral blood. This chain is built from TRBV12-5 and TRBJ2-1. The clonotype was recovered from a human donor with an autoimmune cytopenia or autoimmune hepatitis (not recorded which). The CDR3 loop reads CASGLGDYNEQFF.